The 5 T cell receptor beta chains in this list originate from one sample, sequenced in a study of shared clonotypes between healthy human individuals. Sequenced by immunoSEQ multiplex PCR; TCRdb stores in-frame clones only, minus some. The sample consists of about 820,000 clones, over 90% of them appearing once. Terminally differentiated effector memory CD45RA+ cells were excluded from the naive CD8 cells, which were CD45RO-negative and positively selected for CCR7. Specimen: naive CD8+ T cells sorted from blood. The receptors originated from a man aged 30-40 years in good health.

On this clone: A much larger clone differs by one base, so this may be a read error. The same CDR3 also results from other DNA sequences found in this sample. The V and J genes are TRBV11-2 and TRBJ2-7; D ambiguous. The germline CDR1 and CDR2 sequences are SGHAT and FQNNGV. This CDR3 comprises 11 residues. The ends were cut back, 5 bases at V and 3 bases at J, with 5 bases in the middle. The CDR3 region has the DNA TGTGCCAGCAGCCTTAACTACGAGCAGTACTTC. Its translation: CASSLNYEQYF. Variable domain in full (rest from reference TRBV11-2 and TRBJ2-7): EAGVAQSPRYKIIEKRQSVAFWCNPISGHATLYWYQQILGQGPKLLIQFQNNGVVDDSQLPKDRFSAERLKGVDSTLKIQPAKLEDSAVYLCASSLNYEQYFGPGTRLTVT.

This clone has only one observation. This sample also contains other DNA sequences that code for the same CDR3. CDR3 in amino acids: CASRGGTSGRSYEQYF. For the CDR3, the DNA is TGTGCCAGCAGGGGGGGGACTAGCGGGAGAAGCTACGAGCAGTACTTC. The chain employs TRBV2 and TRBJ2-7; 14 nucleotides line up with TRBD2. The CDR3 is 16 amino acids. Germline CDR1 reads SNHLY; CDR2 reads FYNNEI. The V segment lost 6 bases and the J segment 3 bases; nucleotides outside the gene matches: 7.

The CDR3, as DNA: TGCAGCGTTTCCCGTGTTACAGGAGACATGAACACTGAAGCTTTCTTT. Translation gives CSVSRVTGDMNTEAFF. The V call is TRBV29-1, the J call TRBJ1-1; a weak D match, TRBD1 (5 bases). The V gene's germline CDR1 is SQVTM and CDR2 ANQGSEA. The CDR3 extends over 16 amino acids. Trimming shortened V by 5 bases and J by 0 bases, and 19 bases separated the two germline ends.

This sequence joins TRBV9 and TRBJ2-3, with TRBD2 identical over 9 bases. Germline V gene sequence: CDR1 SGDLS, CDR2 YYNGEE. This CDR3 spans 14 amino acids. The CDR3 DNA is TGTGCGAGCGGCCCTAGCGGGAATACAGATACGCAGTATTTT. As protein: CASGPSGNTDTQYF.

The chain employs TRBV5-1 and TRBJ1-1; no firm D call. CDR1 and CDR2 from the germline V gene are SGHRS and YFSETQ. V lost 0 bases, J lost 3 bases, and 9 bases lay in between. The CDR3 has 14 amino acids. The CDR3 spells CASSLGHGDTEAFF. For the CDR3, the DNA is TGCGCCAGCAGCTTGGGTCACGGGGACACTGAAGCTTTCTTT.